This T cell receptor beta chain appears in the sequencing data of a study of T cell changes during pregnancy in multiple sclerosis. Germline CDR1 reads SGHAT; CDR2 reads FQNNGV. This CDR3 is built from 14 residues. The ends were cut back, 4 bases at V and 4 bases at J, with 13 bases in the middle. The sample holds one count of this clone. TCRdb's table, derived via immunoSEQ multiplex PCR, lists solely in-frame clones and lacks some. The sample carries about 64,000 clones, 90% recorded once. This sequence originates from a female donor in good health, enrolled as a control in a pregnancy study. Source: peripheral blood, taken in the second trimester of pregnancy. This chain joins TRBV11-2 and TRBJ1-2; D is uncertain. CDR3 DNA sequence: TGTGCCAGCAGCTCGAGTACAGCCGGCTATGGCTACACCTTC. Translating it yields CASSSSTAGYGYTF.